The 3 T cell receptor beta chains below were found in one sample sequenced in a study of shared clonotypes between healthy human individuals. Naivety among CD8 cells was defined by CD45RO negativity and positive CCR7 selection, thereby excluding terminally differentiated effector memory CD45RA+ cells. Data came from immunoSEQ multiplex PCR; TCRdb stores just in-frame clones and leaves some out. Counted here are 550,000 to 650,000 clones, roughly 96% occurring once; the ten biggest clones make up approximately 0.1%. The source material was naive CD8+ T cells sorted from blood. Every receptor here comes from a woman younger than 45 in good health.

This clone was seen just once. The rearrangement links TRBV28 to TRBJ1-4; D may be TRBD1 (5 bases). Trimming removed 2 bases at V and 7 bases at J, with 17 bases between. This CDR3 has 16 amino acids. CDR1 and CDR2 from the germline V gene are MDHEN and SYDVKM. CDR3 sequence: CASSLIGSGLIEKLFF. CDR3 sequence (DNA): TGTGCCAGCAGTTTAATCGGGTCAGGGTTGATTGAAAAACTGTTTTTT.

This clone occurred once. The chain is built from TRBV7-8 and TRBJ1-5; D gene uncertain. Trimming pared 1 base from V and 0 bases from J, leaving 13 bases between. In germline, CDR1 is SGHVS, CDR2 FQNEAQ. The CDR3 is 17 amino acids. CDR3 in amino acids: CASSLGLFEISNQPQHF. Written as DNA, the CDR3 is TGTGCCAGCAGCTTAGGATTGTTTGAGATTAGCAATCAGCCCCAGCATTTT.

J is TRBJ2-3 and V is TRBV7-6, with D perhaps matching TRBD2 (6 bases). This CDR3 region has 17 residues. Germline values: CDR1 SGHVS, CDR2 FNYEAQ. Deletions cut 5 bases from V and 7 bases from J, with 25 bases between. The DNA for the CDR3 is TGTGCCAGCAGCCTCGGGATAGCGGCCTCCCCTTACAATACGCAGTATTTT. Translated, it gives CASSLGIAASPYNTQYF.